The clone carrying this T cell receptor (beta chain) was seen repeatedly, ten times or more. TCRdb recomputed calls from the PCR reads with MiXCR, one row per CDR3 protein. The sample shows roughly 320,000 distinct CDR3 sequences, over 20% of them seen only once. The CDR3 is 13 amino acids. V dropped 0 bases and J dropped 6 bases, with 7 bases sitting between them. CDR1 and CDR2 from the germline V gene are LGHNA and YSLEER. These data are taken from a study of molecular identifiers for immune sequencing clone quantification. Turning to the study itself: The replicate experiment used RNA from approximately 20,000 or 100,000 naive CD8 cells. This RNA was split into five aliquots, and four of them were sequenced.

CD8+CD4-CCR7+CD45RA+ sorting gave the naive CD8 T cells. This rearrangement joins TRBV4-3 to TRBJ2-3, with D hard to call. The source material was naive CD8+ T cells from blood, with Jurkat cell RNA spiked in. The subset denotes: FACS-sorted CD8+CD4-CCR7+CD45RA+ naive T cells. This sequence was found in a human donor in good health. Some libraries in this study had Jurkat cell RNA spiked in. This CDR3 is CASSQDKADTQYF. In DNA, the CDR3 is TGCGCCAGCAGCCAAGACAAAGCGGATACGCAGTATTTT.